Below, 2 T cell receptor beta chains from the same sample are listed, as sequenced in a study of cytomegalovirus exposure and HLA in healthy donors. The PCR was carried out with 60 Vbeta primers and 13 Jbeta primers. Sequenced by immunoSEQ multiplex PCR; TCRdb stores in-frame clones only, minus some. The sample yields about 190,000 clones, about three quarters seen once. Input material: PBMCs. The receptors were sampled from a woman in her 30s in good health and CMV-seropositive.

The chain has TRBV15 and TRBJ1-4, with D unresolved. Per germline, CDR1 LNHNV and CDR2 YYDKDF (reference sequence). V gave up 5 bases and J gave up 5 bases, with 12 bases separating them. This CDR3 region has 14 residues. Here the CDR3 reads CATSHAQLNEKLFF. In nucleotides, the CDR3 is TGTGCCACCAGCCACGCACAGCTCAATGAAAAACTGTTTTTT. The full variable domain, in which reference TRBV15 and TRBJ1-4 provide the parts outside the CDR3, is DAMVIQNPRYQVTQFGKPVTLSCSQTLNHNVMYWYQQKSSQAPKLLFHYYDKDFNNEADTPDNFQSRRPNTSFCFLDIRSPGLGDTAMYLCATSHAQLNEKLFFGSGTQLSVL.

This clone has more than one count but fewer than ten. The chain is built from TRBV18 and TRBJ1-2; tentatively, D is TRBD1 (5 bases). Trimming cost V 6 bases and J 8 bases, with 25 bases left between them. This CDR3 has 16 residues. The germline CDR1 and CDR2 sequences are KGHSH and LQKENI. The CDR3 loop is CASSPEETAPGEGYTF. CDR3 bases: TGTGCCAGCTCGCCCGAAGAAACAGCCCCGGGGGAAGGCTACACCTTC.